This T cell receptor (beta chain) was captured by sequencing in a study of T cell changes during pregnancy in multiple sclerosis. Sequenced by immunoSEQ multiplex PCR; TCRdb stores in-frame clones only, minus some. There are fewer than 40,000 clones in the sample; approximately 91% occur only once, and around an eighth lies in the top ten. The receptor comes from a female donor with multiple sclerosis, enrolled in a pregnancy study. Specimen: CD8+ T cells from peripheral blood mononuclear cells, collected after pregnancy.

CDR3: CASSLGAPGVSQGTYEQYF. The CDR3 DNA sequence: TGCGCCAGCAGCTTGGGTGCCCCTGGGGTCAGCCAGGGTACCTACGAGCAGTACTTC. The chain links TRBV5-1 to TRBJ2-7, with D possibly TRBD1 on 5 matching bases. Deletions cut 0 bases from V and 2 bases from J, with 24 bases between. CDR1 SGHRS and CDR2 YFSETQ come from the germline V gene. This CDR3 region has 19 residues.